The 6 T cell receptor beta chains presented below share a single source sample, sequenced in a study of T-cell memory formation after mild COVID-19. TCRdb re-analysed the 5' RACE reads in MiXCR, keeping a single row per CDR3 protein. The sample holds about 440,000 distinct CDR3 sequences, roughly 20% seen once. The specimen was PBMCs or a T cell subset sorted from them (not recorded which). The receptors come from an adult woman who had mild COVID-19 (a few samples of this study predate the infection). Cell type and time point are not known.

J is TRBJ1-4 and V is TRBV4-1; weak D call: TRBD1 (5 bases). Trimming took 2 bases from V and 8 from J, leaving 6 bases between them. The length of the CDR3 is 12 residues. Germline V gives CDR1 MGHRA, CDR2 YSYEKL. CDR3 sequence: CASSQNREKLFF. For the CDR3, the DNA is TGCGCCAGCAGCCAAAACAGGGAAAAACTGTTTTTT.

This clonotype has only a few counts. The V and J genes are TRBV12-3 or TRBV12-4 and TRBJ2-1; D may correspond to TRBD1 or TRBD2 (5 bases each). The V end was cut by 7 bases, the J end by 5 bases, with 12 bases between. The CDR3 is 13 residues long. The CDR3 here is CASTWDRDNEQFF. The CDR3 coding sequence is TGTGCCAGCACCTGGGACCGCGACAATGAGCAGTTCTTC.

This clonotype was seen only a few times. The gene calls are TRBV10-3 and TRBJ1-3; 8 positions match TRBD1. The CDR3 totals 12 residues. Germline-derived CDR1 and CDR2 are ENHRY and SYGVKD. Losses at the gene ends were 8 bases for V and 5 bases for J; bases not matched to a gene: 2. CDR3 amino acids: CAIGTGRNTIYF. CDR3 DNA sequence: TGTGCCATCGGGACAGGACGAAACACCATATATTTT.

The sample holds a few counts of this clonotype. The rearrangement links TRBV11-2 to TRBJ2-3; maybe TRBD1 (5 bases). Looked up from germline, CDR1 is SGHAT and CDR2 is FQNNGV. This CDR3 region has 17 residues. Trimming pared 5 bases from V and 0 bases from J, leaving 18 bases between. For the CDR3, the DNA is TGTGCCAGCAGCCCGCGACAGATGTACCCTAGCACAGATACGCAGTATTTT. Protein sequence: CASSPRQMYPSTDTQYF.

CDR3 sequence reads: CASSLILGDTDTQYF. In nucleotides, the CDR3 is TGTGCCAGCAGCTTAATCTTGGGGGACACAGATACGCAGTATTTT. The rearrangement joins TRBV11-3 to TRBJ2-3; D tentatively fits TRBD1 or TRBD2 (5 bases each). This CDR3 has 15 amino acids. Trimming pared 2 bases from V and 2 bases from J, leaving 11 bases between. Germline V gene sequence: CDR1 SGHNT, CDR2 YENEEA.

This clonotype was observed a handful of times. V usage is TRBV6-5 and J usage is TRBJ2-5; 10 bases map to TRBD2. The CDR3 is 15 residues long. Germline CDR1 and CDR2: MNHEY and SVGAGI. V gave up 5 bases and J gave up 5 bases; unmatched junction bases: 8. The CDR3, as DNA: TGTGCCAGCAGTCCTAGCGGGGGACCTGTGGAGACCCAGTACTTC. This encodes CASSPSGGPVETQYF.